This TCR beta chain was retrieved from a study of CD8 T cells in ankylosing spondylitis. Notes on the study in general: Earlier studies detected some motif variants in reactive arthritis synovial fluid and blood. A TCR beta motif of 8 or 9 highly homologous variants appeared characteristic of ankylosing spondylitis blood.

Only a few counts were recorded for this clonotype. The antigen remains undetermined. V dropped 2 bases and J dropped 6 bases, with 28 bases sitting between them. Germline CDR1 LNHNV, CDR2 YYDKDF (reference sequence). The CDR3 length is 19 residues. Each CDR3 protein is one row after TCRdb ran MiXCR on the 5' RACE reads. The table includes some 450,000 distinct CDR3 sequences, 15% to 20% detected once. V usage is TRBV15 and J usage is TRBJ1-1; D not certain. The clonotype comes from a male donor with ankylosing spondylitis. Sequencing input: blood, either unsorted or a sorted T cell fraction (not recorded which). The CDR3 DNA is TGTGCCACCAGCAGACGAAGTGGACCGGGCGAGGCCAAACGGTCTGAAGCTTTCTTT. Residues: CATSRRSGPGEAKRSEAFF.